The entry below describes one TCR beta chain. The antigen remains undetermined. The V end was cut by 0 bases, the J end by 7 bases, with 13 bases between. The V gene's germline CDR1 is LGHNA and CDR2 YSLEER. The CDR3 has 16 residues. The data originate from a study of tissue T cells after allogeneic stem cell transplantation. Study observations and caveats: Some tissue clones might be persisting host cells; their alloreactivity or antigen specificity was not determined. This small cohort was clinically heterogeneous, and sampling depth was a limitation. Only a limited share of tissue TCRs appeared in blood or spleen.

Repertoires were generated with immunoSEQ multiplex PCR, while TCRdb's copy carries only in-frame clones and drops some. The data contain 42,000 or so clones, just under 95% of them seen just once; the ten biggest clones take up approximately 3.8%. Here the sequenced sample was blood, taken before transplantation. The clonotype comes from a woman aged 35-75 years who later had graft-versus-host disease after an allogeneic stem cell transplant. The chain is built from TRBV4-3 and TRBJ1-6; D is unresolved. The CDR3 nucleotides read TGCGCCAGCAGCCAAGATAGGAAGGGAGGGAATTCACCCCTCCACTTT. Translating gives CASSQDRKGGNSPLHF.